Sequencing of this T cell receptor beta chain was carried out in a study of metastatic and nonmetastatic thyroid tumors. TCRdb recomputed clones from the PCR reads via MiXCR. The sample includes over 5,500 clones, about 20% of them seen just once. All patients were untreated before thyroid surgery. Within the sample, this clone is medium-sized (0.01 to 0.1%). This sequence originates from a female donor with papillary thyroid cancer or a benign thyroid nodule (not recorded which). Some clones in this sample may be carry-over from other donors' samples. Specimen: adjacent normal tissue.

The CDR3 sequence: CASKETGMGMETQYF. The CDR3 DNA reads TGTGCCAGTAAGGAGACAGGGATGGGGATGGAGACCCAGTACTTC. The V gene is TRBV19, the J gene TRBJ2-5; 7 nucleotides line up with TRBD1. The CDR3 has 15 amino acids. CDR1 LNHDA and CDR2 SQIVND come from the germline V gene (reference sequence). V shed 7 bases, J shed 5 bases, and the junction held 13 bases outside the gene matches.